This entry lists 31 T cell receptor beta chains sequenced from one sample in a study of blood T cells in healthy people across ages. Primed by a sample-barcoded 5' primer and a J-beta primer mix, a second PCR proceeded for roughly 6 to 12 cycles. TCRdb re-called the 5' RACE reads through MiXCR, storing one row per CDR3 protein. The profile shows over a million distinct CDR3 sequences, about 42% of them singletons. Input material: blood. Receptor source: a woman between 18 and 29 years old in good health.

In nucleotides, the CDR3 is TGCAGTGCTACTACCGGGGTCACAGATACGCAGTATTTT. Protein product: CSATTGVTDTQYF. The gene calls are TRBV20-1 and TRBJ2-3; D is possibly TRBD2 (5 bases). The V gene lost 4 bases and the J gene lost 2 bases, with 10 bases spanning the gap. Germline CDR1 is DFQATT and CDR2 is SNEGSKA (reference sequence). CDR3 size: 13 residues.

The gene calls are TRBV20-1 and TRBJ1-4, with 8 positions matching TRBD1. J gave up 7 bases and V 0 bases, and 4 bases lay outside the gene matches. This CDR3 is 14 amino acids long. Looked up from germline, CDR1 is DFQATT and CDR2 is SNEGSKA (reference sequence). The CDR3: CSARDDRGSEKLFF. The CDR3 nucleotides are TGCAGTGCTAGAGATGACAGGGGTTCTGAAAAACTGTTTTTT.

The chain uses TRBV10-3 and TRBJ2-4; D is unclear. The CDR3 is made up of 12 amino acids. The germline V and J ends were trimmed by 2 bases and 13 bases, with 12 bases remaining between them. Germline CDR1 and CDR2: ENHRY and SYGVKD. The CDR3: CAISEIQSMQYF. CDR3 coding DNA: TGTGCCATCAGTGAGATCCAGAGTATGCAGTACTTC.

The chain combines TRBV6-1 with TRBJ2-4, with D possibly TRBD1 on 5 matching bases. The J call may be faulty, since TRBJ2-7 better matches the DNA end. In germline, CDR1 is MNHNS, CDR2 SASEGT. The CDR3 is 13 amino acids. CDR3 protein: CASRQTVSYEQYF. The CDR3 nucleotides are TGTGCCAGCAGGCAGACAGTCTCCTACGAGCAGTACTTC.

In its sample, this clonotype was seen a few times. The chain recombines TRBV29-1 with TRBJ1-2, with a weak D call TRBD1 (5 bases). Germline CDR1 reads SQVTM; CDR2 reads ANQGSEA. The CDR3 runs to 11 residues. Between the trimmed V and J ends, which lost 7 bases and 8 bases, there was a span of 14 bases. The CDR3 DNA sequence: TGCAGCGGATCAGGGTGGGGAGGCTACACCTTC. Translated, it gives CSGSGWGGYTF.

This clonotype was detected a few times. The chain couples TRBV5-1 to TRBJ2-1; a possible D gene is TRBD2 (6 bases). CDR3 length: 13 residues. V shed 5 bases and J shed 9 bases, with 15 bases lying between them. The germline V gene encodes CDR1 SGHRS and CDR2 YFSETQ. CDR3 loop: CASRKAERAEQFF. The DNA for the CDR3 is TGCGCCAGCAGGAAGGCGGAGCGGGCTGAGCAGTTCTTC. The whole variable domain, remainder taken from reference TRBV5-1 and TRBJ2-1, is KAGVTQTPRYLIKTRGQQVTLSCSPISGHRSVSWYQQTPGQGLQFLFEYFSETQRNKGNFPGRFSGRQFSNSRSEMNVSTLELGDSALYLCASRKAERAEQFFGPGTRLTVL.

This clonotype appeared once. The J gene is TRBJ1-1, the V gene TRBV7-9; D is unresolved. V was trimmed by 4 bases and J by 1 base, leaving 13 bases between them. Germline V gene sequence: CDR1 SEHNR, CDR2 FQNEAQ (reference sequence). The CDR3 is 15 residues long. CDR3 coding DNA: TGTGCCAGCAGCTCACTCCCATCCCGGAACACTGAAGCTTTCTTT. This sequence encodes CASSSLPSRNTEAFF. The full variable domain, its missing parts supplied by reference TRBV7-9 and TRBJ1-1, is DTGVSQNPRHKITKRGQNVTFRCDPISEHNRLYWYRQTLGQGPEFLTYFQNEAQLEKSRLLSDRFSAERPKGSFSTLEIQRTEQGDSAMYLCASSSLPSRNTEAFFGQGTRLTVV.

The V call is TRBV3-1, the J call TRBJ2-7; D is unclear. In germline, CDR1 is LGHDT, CDR2 YNNKEL (reference sequence). V was cut by 1 base and J by 10 bases, with 14 bases left in between. This CDR3 has 13 amino acids. CDR3 nucleotides: TGTGCCAGCAGCCAAGGGTATGGCGCCGGTCAGTACTTC. It is translated as CASSQGYGAGQYF.

This clonotype was seen a few times. The rearrangement joins TRBV7-2 to TRBJ2-5; 11 bases map to TRBD2. The J call is in doubt because the DNA end fits TRBJ2-7 better. CDR3 size: 16 residues. Germline V lookup: CDR1 SGHTA, CDR2 FQGNSA. The CDR3 DNA sequence: TGTGCCAGCAGCTTAATGCTGACTAGCGGGAAAGACGAGCAGTACTTC. Encoded protein: CASSLMLTSGKDEQYF.

V is TRBV7-9 and J is TRBJ2-2; D might be TRBD1 (6 bases). Per germline, CDR1 SEHNR and CDR2 FQNEAQ (reference sequence). This CDR3 contains 19 residues. Trimming shortened V by 6 bases and J by 6 bases, and 29 bases separated the two germline ends. For the CDR3, the DNA is TGTGCCAGCAGGCGACGCTATGGGAAACAGGGCTGGAGTCCCGGGGAGCTGTTTTTT. Translated, it gives CASRRRYGKQGWSPGELFF.

The sample holds a few counts of this clonotype. The chain uses TRBV5-1 and TRBJ1-2; D might be TRBD1 (5 bases). The V gene's germline CDR1 is SGHRS and CDR2 YFSETQ. Trimming removed 4 bases from V and 0 bases from J, with 16 bases in between. The CDR3 length is 16 residues. CDR3 region: CASSNTSGPANYGYTF. DNA for the CDR3: TGCGCCAGCAGCAATACCTCGGGGCCGGCTAACTATGGCTACACCTTC.

The chain links TRBV29-1 to TRBJ2-3; perhaps D is TRBD1 or TRBD2 (5 bases each). The V gene lost 1 base and the J gene lost 0 bases, with 11 bases spanning the gap. Germline lookup yields CDR1 SQVTM and CDR2 ANQGSEA. This CDR3 contains 15 residues. The CDR3 DNA reads as TGCAGCGTTGAAGTGTATGGGGGTAGCACAGATACGCAGTATTTT. As protein: CSVEVYGGSTDTQYF.

This clonotype was observed a handful of times. The CDR3 sequence: CSARDPFTSGRAWNEQFF. DNA of the CDR3: TGCAGTGCTAGAGACCCCTTTACTAGCGGGAGGGCCTGGAATGAGCAGTTCTTC. The chain carries TRBV20-1 and TRBJ2-1; TRBD2 aligns across 13 bases. The germline gives CDR1 DFQATT, CDR2 SNEGSKA (reference sequence). After removal of 0 bases from V and 7 bases from J, the junction contained 12 bases not matched to a gene. This CDR3 is built from 18 residues.

The chain recombines TRBV12-3 or TRBV12-4 with TRBJ2-5; 7 nucleotides match TRBD2. The CDR3 spans 15 residues. Germline trimming cut 3 bases from V and 2 bases from J; bases unmatched to any gene: 6. The CDR3 DNA follows: TGTGCCAGCAGTTTTTCTGGGGGGGGGCAAGAGACCCAGTACTTC. Protein sequence: CASSFSGGGQETQYF.

This clonotype was seen a handful of times. The J gene is TRBJ2-3, the V gene TRBV4-2; the match to TRBD2 covers 7 bases. V was clipped by 4 bases and J by 0 bases; unmatched bases: 16. CDR3 size: 19 residues. Per germline, CDR1 LGHNA and CDR2 YNFKEQ. CDR3 nucleotide sequence: TGTGCCAGCAGCCCAAGAGGGTCCGGGACTACCCCTAGCACAGATACGCAGTATTTT. It encodes CASSPRGSGTTPSTDTQYF.

The chain carries TRBV6-1 and TRBJ1-2; 8 bases fit TRBD1. This CDR3 comprises 15 residues. The V gene end was trimmed by 1 base and the J gene end by 3 bases; junction bases not matched to a gene: 4. Germline V gene data show CDR1 as MNHNS and CDR2 as SASEGT. DNA of the CDR3: TGTGCCAGCAGTGAAGTGGGACAGGCCGACTATGGCTACACCTTC. It yields the protein CASSEVGQADYGYTF.

This clonotype appeared once. The chain combines TRBV30 with TRBJ1-2; possible D gene TRBD1, 6 bases. This CDR3 region has 16 residues. Germline CDR1 reads GTSNPN; CDR2 reads SVGIG (reference sequence). Trimming cost V 3 bases and J 2 bases, with 19 bases left between them. Here the CDR3 DNA reads TGTGCCTGGAGGACTTCCGGGACACCCAGAAACTATGGCTACACCTTC. Protein product: CAWRTSGTPRNYGYTF.

This clonotype was counted many times. The chain couples TRBV25-1 to TRBJ2-7; 8 nucleotides align to TRBD1. The germline gives CDR1 MGHDK, CDR2 SYGVNS. V shed 4 bases, J shed 3 bases, and the junction held 5 bases outside the gene matches. The CDR3 length is 14 residues. This CDR3 is CASSGGTGFYEQYF. CDR3 DNA: TGTGCCAGCAGTGGGGGGACAGGTTTCTACGAGCAGTACTTC.

The chain links TRBV29-1 to TRBJ2-1; D might be TRBD2 (6 bases). CDR1 SQVTM and CDR2 ANQGSEA come from the germline V gene. There are 16 residues in the CDR3. V lost 7 bases, J lost 9 bases, and 28 bases lay in between. Here the CDR3 DNA reads TGCAGCGCCAAAACACGGACCGGGACTTCTAGGGGTGAGCAGTTCTTC. This gives the protein CSAKTRTGTSRGEQFF.

The CDR3 sequence is CASSLSNGETQYF. The CDR3 DNA reads TGTGCCAGCAGCTTATCCAATGGGGAGACCCAGTACTTC. The rearrangement joins TRBV7-2 to TRBJ2-5; no clear D gene. Germline CDR1 reads SGHTA; CDR2 reads FQGNSA. Between the trimmed V and J ends, which lost 2 bases and 5 bases, there was a span of 9 bases. This CDR3 has 13 amino acids. The variable domain in full, with the rest retrieved from reference TRBV7-2 and TRBJ2-5, is GAGVSQSPSNKVTEKGKDVELRCDPISGHTALYWYRQSLGQGLEFLIYFQGNSAPDKSGLPSDRFSAERTGGSVSTLTIQRTQQEDSAVYLCASSLSNGETQYFGPGTRLLVL.

The chain carries TRBV9 and TRBJ2-3; D remains unclear. The CDR3 totals 15 residues. Trimming removed 4 bases at V and 1 base at J, with 13 bases between. The germline CDR1 and CDR2 sequences are SGDLS and YYNGEE. CDR3 residues: CASSSTVIGTDTQYF. As DNA, the CDR3 is TGTGCCAGCAGCTCCACTGTGATTGGCACAGATACGCAGTATTTT.

The chain recombines TRBV9 with TRBJ1-6; possibly TRBD1 for D (6 bases). The length of the CDR3 is 16 residues. Germline values: CDR1 SGDLS, CDR2 YYNGEE. V gave up 3 bases and J gave up 7 bases, with 17 bases separating them. CDR3 bases: TGTGCCAGCAGCGAGGGAAGGGGGGAGGTGAATTCACCCCTCCACTTT. The encoded protein is CASSEGRGEVNSPLHF. Together with reference TRBV9 and TRBJ1-6, the CDR3 gives the full variable domain: DSGVTQTPKHLITATGQRVTLRCSPRSGDLSVYWYQQSLDQGLQFLIQYYNGEERAKGNILERFSAQQFPDLHSELNLSSLELGDSALYFCASSEGRGEVNSPLHFGNGTRLTVT.

The chain recombines TRBV6-5 with TRBJ1-1, with 9 bases that match TRBD1. The CDR3 runs to 14 residues. From germline, CDR1 is MNHEY and CDR2 SVGAGI. V shed 7 bases and J 5 bases; nucleotides not matched to a gene: 8. The CDR3 nucleotides are TGTGCCAGCAAAACCGGGACAGGGATAACTGAAGCTTTCTTT. It translates to CASKTGTGITEAFF.

Regarding this clonotype: A much larger clone sits a single nucleotide away, making a read error possible. The V gene is TRBV6-2 or TRBV6-3, the J gene TRBJ1-5, with 9 bases lining up with TRBD1. Germline V gene sequence: CDR1 MNHEY, CDR2 SVGEGT. V lost 2 bases to trimming and J lost 5 bases; unmatched junction nucleotides: 7. The CDR3 runs to 16 residues. The CDR3 is CASSYALQGADQPQHF. CDR3 DNA: TGTGCCAGCAGTTACGCACTACAGGGGGCCGATCAGCCCCAGCATTTT.

This clonotype occurred once. V usage is TRBV20-1 and J usage is TRBJ2-2, with 8 nucleotides matching TRBD2. J gave up 7 bases and V 1 base, and 5 bases lay outside the gene matches. Germline CDR1 and CDR2: DFQATT and SNEGSKA (reference sequence). CDR3 length: 14 residues. The CDR3, as DNA: TGCAGTGCTAGAGCGGGGGGGCCCTTCGGGGAGCTGTTTTTT. This encodes CSARAGGPFGELFF.

The CDR3 reads CASSYRISPGRTTDTQYF. The CDR3 coding sequence is TGTGCCAGCAGTTATCGCATCAGTCCGGGACGGACCACAGATACGCAGTATTTT. This rearrangement joins TRBV6-2 or TRBV6-3 to TRBJ2-3; D may correspond to TRBD1 or TRBD2 (5 bases each). Germline CDR1 reads MNHEY; CDR2 reads SVGEGT. V dropped 3 bases and J dropped 2 bases, with 21 bases sitting between them. The CDR3 covers 18 residues.

The V gene is TRBV4-3, the J gene TRBJ1-2; 7 bases are a match to TRBD1. Germline V lookup: CDR1 LGHNA, CDR2 YSLEER. Trimming cost V 6 bases and J 7 bases; bases outside gene matches: 8. This CDR3 is built from 13 residues. Written as DNA, the CDR3 is TGCGCCAGCAGTCAGACAGGGTGGACTGGCTACACCTTC. Its translation: CASSQTGWTGYTF.

This clonotype has more than one count but fewer than ten. The V gene is TRBV11-2, the J gene TRBJ2-6; D gene uncertain. Germline CDR1 SGHAT, CDR2 FQNNGV. V shed 1 base and J shed 4 bases, with 5 bases lying between them. The CDR3 length is 14 residues. In nucleotides, the CDR3 is TGTGCCAGCAGCTTAGTTGGCGGGGCCAACGTCCTGACTTTC. This translates into CASSLVGGANVLTF.

The J gene is TRBJ2-5, the V gene TRBV13, with D possibly TRBD2 on 5 matching bases. CDR1 and CDR2 from the germline V gene are PRHDT and FYEKMQ (reference sequence). The CDR3 consists of 17 residues. Trimming took off 5 bases at V and 4 bases at J, with 23 bases between the two ends. The CDR3 DNA reads as TGTGCCAGCAGCCGCTTGAGGGATGGAACTTATGTAGAGACCCAGTACTTC. The encoded protein is CASSRLRDGTYVETQYF.

The J gene is TRBJ2-5, the V gene TRBV29-1, with D tentatively TRBD1 (5 bases). Germline CDR1 SQVTM, CDR2 ANQGSEA. CDR3 length: 13 amino acids. Trimming removed 5 bases at V and 11 bases at J, with 21 bases between. The CDR3 DNA is TGCAGCGTTAGTGGACAAGGCCACTACAAGCAGTACTTC. It specifies CSVSGQGHYKQYF.

The chain employs TRBV4-1 and TRBJ2-1; TRBD1 might be the D (5 bases). CDR3 length equals 16 residues. Germline V gene sequence: CDR1 MGHRA, CDR2 YSYEKL. Trimming removed 1 base from V and 5 bases from J, with 15 bases in between. The CDR3 DNA is TGCGCCAGCAGCCAAGTAGGCAGGGAAAGGAACAATGAGCAGTTCTTC. It codes for CASSQVGRERNNEQFF.